This T cell receptor beta chain comes out of a study of blood T cell repertoires in COVID-19. Overall study context: Samples of COVID-19 (acute and convalescent) were obtained from the United States, Italy and Spain. Nucleic acid was either cDNA or gDNA, and it came from T cells, B-cell-depleted T cells, or PBMCs.

Points on this clone: Other DNA sequences from this sample encode an identical CDR3 as well.

A Seattle source enrolled patients during active infection and followed them longitudinally. Per the original data handling: Amplification from reference gene primers served as the basis for estimated nucleated cell counts. This table comes from immunoSEQ multiplex PCR, and its TCRdb copy is limited to in-frame clones, with some not included. The DNA gave D and trimming, while V, J and clone size come from that table. This table holds 350,000 to 400,000 clones, 86% found once. The CDR3 runs 14 residues. Germline-derived CDR1 and CDR2 are SGDLS and YYNGEE. The V gene lost 0 bases and the J gene lost 0 bases, with 4 bases spanning the gap.

The TCR sequence derives from an older woman with COVID-19, enrolled during active disease. The sample was peripheral blood. The rearrangement joins TRBV9 to TRBJ1-3; unclear D gene. In DNA, the CDR3 is TGTGCCAGCAGCGTAGAGAGCTCTGGAAACACCATATATTTT. Translation: CASSVESSGNTIYF.